The clone carrying this T cell receptor beta chain appeared once. Its antigen is not identified. The repertoire was sequenced with immunoSEQ multiplex PCR; TCRdb's copy has only in-frame clones and lacks some. Counted here are about 85,000 clones, around 88% occurring once; the ten biggest clones make up about a tenth. The sample is drawn from a study of T cell responses to AZD1222 COVID-19 vaccine. Study results and limitations: There were repertoire samples only from the period after the peak T cell response. Increased Spike-specific TCR breadth and depth were observed after two AZD1222 doses. CD4 TCRs associated with vaccination spanned spike, dominating at 160-218 and 743-854.

From germline, CDR1 is DFQATT and CDR2 SNEGSKA (reference sequence). The V end was cut by 2 bases, the J end by 4 bases, with 2 bases between. The CDR3 extends over 10 amino acids. The TCR originated in an adult in good health. The source was peripheral blood, collected on day 0 of MenACWY control vaccination. The chain employs TRBV20-1 and TRBJ1-1; no firm D call. The CDR3 DNA sequence: TGCAGTGCTAGAACCACTGAAGCTTTCTTT. It is translated as CSARTTEAFF.